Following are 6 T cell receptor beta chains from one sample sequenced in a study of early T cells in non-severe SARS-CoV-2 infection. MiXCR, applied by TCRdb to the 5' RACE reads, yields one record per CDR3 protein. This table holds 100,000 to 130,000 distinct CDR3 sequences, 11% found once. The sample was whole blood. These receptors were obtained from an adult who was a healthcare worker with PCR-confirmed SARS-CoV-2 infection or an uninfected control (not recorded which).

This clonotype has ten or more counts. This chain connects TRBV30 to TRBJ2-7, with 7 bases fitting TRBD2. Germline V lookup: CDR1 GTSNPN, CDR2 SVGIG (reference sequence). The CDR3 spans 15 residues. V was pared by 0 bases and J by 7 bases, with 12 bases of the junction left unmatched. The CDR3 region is CAWSVRGGTPGEQYF. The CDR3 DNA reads TGTGCCTGGAGTGTACGGGGAGGGACCCCGGGTGAGCAGTACTTC.

The CDR3 DNA follows: TGTGCCAGCAGCAAAGCGAGGGAACTCTACGAGCAGTACTTC. Translating gives CASSKARELYEQYF. This sequence joins TRBV21-1 and TRBJ2-7. TRBV21-1 is marked as a pseudogene. This CDR3 is built from 14 residues.

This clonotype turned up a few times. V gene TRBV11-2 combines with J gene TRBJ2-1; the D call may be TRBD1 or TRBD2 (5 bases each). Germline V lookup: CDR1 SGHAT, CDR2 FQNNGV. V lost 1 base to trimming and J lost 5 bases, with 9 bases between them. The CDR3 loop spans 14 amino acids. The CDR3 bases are TGTGCCAGCAGCTTAGCGGGACGAGACAATGAGCAGTTCTTC. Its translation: CASSLAGRDNEQFF.

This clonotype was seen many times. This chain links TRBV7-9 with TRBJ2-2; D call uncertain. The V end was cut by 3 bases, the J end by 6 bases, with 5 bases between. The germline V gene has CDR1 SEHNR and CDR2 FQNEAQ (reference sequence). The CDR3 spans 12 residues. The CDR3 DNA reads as TGTGCCAGCAGCTTTCAGGCCGGGGAGCTGTTTTTT. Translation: CASSFQAGELFF.

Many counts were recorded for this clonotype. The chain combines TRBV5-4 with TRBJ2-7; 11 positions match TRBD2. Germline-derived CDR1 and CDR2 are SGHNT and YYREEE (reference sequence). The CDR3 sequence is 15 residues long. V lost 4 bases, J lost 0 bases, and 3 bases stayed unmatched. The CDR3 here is CASSRTSGGSYEQYF. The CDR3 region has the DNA TGTGCCAGCAGCCGCACTAGCGGGGGCTCCTACGAGCAGTACTTC.

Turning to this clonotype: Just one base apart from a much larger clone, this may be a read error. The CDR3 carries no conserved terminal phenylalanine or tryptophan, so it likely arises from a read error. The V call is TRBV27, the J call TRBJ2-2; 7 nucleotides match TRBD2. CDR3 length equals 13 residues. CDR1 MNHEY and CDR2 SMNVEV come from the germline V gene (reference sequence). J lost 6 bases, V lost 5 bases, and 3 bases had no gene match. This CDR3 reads CASSGRAAGELFL. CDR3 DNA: TGTGCCAGCAGTGGGAGGGCGGCCGGGGAGCTGTTTCTT.